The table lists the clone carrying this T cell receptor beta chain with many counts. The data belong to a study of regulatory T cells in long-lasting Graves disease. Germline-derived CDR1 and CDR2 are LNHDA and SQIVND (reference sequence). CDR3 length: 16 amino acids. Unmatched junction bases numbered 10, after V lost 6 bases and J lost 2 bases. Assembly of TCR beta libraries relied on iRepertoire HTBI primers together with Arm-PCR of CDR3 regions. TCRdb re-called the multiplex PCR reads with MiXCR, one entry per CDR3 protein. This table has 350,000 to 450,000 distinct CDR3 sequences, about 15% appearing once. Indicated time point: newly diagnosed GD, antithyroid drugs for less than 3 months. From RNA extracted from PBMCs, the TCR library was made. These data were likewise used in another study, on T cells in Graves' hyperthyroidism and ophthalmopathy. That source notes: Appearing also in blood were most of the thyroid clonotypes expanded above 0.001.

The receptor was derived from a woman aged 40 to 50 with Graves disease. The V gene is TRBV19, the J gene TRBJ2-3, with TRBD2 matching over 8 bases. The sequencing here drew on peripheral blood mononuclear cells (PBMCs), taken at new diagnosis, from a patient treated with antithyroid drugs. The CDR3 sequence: CASSLSREAFTDTQYF. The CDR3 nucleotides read TGTGCCAGTAGCCTTTCGCGGGAGGCATTCACAGATACGCAGTATTTT.